This TCR beta chain was documented in a study of blood T cell repertoires in COVID-19. Overall study context: COVID-19 samples collected from the United States, Italy and Spain covered acute and convalescent phases. PBMCs, B-cell-depleted T cells, or T cells provided the cDNA or gDNA that made up the material.

In the original processing: Estimates of nucleated cell counts were drawn from the amplification of reference gene primers. Data came from immunoSEQ multiplex PCR; TCRdb stores just in-frame clones and leaves some out. That table gives V, J and clone size, and the DNA gave D and trimming. The sample contains some 300,000 clones, 86% of which appear only once. This clone was counted a single time. The sequence derives from a woman between 70 and 85 years old with COVID-19, enrolled during active disease. The source material was peripheral blood.

The CDR3 region has the DNA TGCGCCAGCAGCAACCTTAGGGACAGGGGGCTCAATGAGCAGTTCTTC. It translates to CASSNLRDRGLNEQFF. The chain links TRBV10-1 to TRBJ2-1, with 12 bases identical to TRBD1. The trim removed 6 bases at V and 6 bases at J, leaving 9 bases unmatched. The CDR3 loop spans 16 amino acids. CDR1 is WNHNN, CDR2 SYGVQD, per germline (reference sequence).